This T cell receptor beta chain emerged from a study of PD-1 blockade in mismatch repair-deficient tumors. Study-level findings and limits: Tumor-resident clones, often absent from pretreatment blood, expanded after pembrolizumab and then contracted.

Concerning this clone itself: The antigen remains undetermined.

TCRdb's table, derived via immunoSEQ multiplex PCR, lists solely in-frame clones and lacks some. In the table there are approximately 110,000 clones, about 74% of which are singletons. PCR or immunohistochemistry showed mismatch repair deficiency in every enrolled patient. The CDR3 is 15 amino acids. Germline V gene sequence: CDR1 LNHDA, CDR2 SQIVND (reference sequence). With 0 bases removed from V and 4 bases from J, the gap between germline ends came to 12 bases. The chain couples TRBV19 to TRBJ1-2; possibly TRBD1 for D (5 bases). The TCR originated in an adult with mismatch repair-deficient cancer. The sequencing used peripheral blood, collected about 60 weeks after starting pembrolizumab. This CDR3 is CASSIDDGAFYGYTF. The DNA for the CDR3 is TGTGCCAGTAGTATAGATGATGGGGCTTTCTATGGCTACACCTTC. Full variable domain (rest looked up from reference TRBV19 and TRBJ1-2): DGGITQSPKYLFRKEGQNVTLSCEQNLNHDAMYWYRQDPGQGLRLIYYSQIVNDFQKGDIAEGYSVSREKKESFPLTVTSAQKNPTAFYLCASSIDDGAFYGYTFGSGTRLTVV.